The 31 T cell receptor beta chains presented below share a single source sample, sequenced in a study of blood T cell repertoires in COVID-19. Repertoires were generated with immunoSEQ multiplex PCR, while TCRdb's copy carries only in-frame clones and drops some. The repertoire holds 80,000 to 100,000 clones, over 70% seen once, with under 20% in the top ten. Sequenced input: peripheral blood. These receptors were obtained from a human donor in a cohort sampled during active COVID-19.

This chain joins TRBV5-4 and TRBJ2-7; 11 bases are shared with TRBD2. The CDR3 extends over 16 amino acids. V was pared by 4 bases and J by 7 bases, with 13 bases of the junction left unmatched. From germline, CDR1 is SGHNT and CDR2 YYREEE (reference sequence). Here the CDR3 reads CASSGRLAGNRREQYF. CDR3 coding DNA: TGTGCCAGCAGCGGAAGACTAGCGGGGAATCGGAGGGAGCAGTACTTC. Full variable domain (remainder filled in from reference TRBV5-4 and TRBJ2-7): ETGVTQSPTHLIKTRGQQVTLRCSSQSGHNTVSWYQQALGQGPQFIFQYYREEENGRGNFPPRFSGLQFPNYSSELNVNALELDDSALYLCASSGRLAGNRREQYFGPGTRLTVT.

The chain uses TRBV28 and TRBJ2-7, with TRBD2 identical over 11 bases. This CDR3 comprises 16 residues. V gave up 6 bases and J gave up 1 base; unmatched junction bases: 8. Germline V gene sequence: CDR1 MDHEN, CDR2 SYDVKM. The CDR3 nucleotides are TGTGCCAGCAGAAGGGCTAGCGGGAGGAATTCCTACGAGCAGTACTTC. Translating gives CASRRASGRNSYEQYF.

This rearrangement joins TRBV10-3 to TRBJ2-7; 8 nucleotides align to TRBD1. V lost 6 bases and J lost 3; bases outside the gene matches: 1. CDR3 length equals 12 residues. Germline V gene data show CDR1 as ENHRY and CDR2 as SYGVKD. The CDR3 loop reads CAIRTGVYEQYF. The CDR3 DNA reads TGTGCCATCAGGACAGGGGTCTACGAGCAGTACTTC.

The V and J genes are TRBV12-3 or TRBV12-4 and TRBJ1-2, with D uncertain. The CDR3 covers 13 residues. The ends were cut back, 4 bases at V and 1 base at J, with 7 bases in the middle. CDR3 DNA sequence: TGTGCCAGCAGTTCGGTCGGTAACTATGGCTACACCTTC. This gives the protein CASSSVGNYGYTF.

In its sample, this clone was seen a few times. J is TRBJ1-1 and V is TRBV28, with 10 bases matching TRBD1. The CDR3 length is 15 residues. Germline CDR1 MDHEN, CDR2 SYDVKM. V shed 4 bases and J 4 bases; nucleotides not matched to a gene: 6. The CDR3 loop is CASSSQTGGSTEAFF. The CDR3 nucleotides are TGTGCCAGCAGTTCCCAGACAGGGGGCTCCACTGAAGCTTTCTTT.

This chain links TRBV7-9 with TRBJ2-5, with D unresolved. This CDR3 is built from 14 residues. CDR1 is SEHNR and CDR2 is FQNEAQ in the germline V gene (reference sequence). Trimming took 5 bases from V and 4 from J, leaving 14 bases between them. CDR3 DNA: TGTGCCAGCAGCCCTGTCTCTGTAGTAGAGACCCAGTACTTC. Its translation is CASSPVSVVETQYF.

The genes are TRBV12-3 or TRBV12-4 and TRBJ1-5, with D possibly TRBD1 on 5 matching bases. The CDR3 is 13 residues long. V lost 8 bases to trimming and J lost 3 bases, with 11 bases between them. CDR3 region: CASSPQDNQPQHF. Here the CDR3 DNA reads TGTGCCAGCTCCCCACAGGACAATCAGCCCCAGCATTTT.

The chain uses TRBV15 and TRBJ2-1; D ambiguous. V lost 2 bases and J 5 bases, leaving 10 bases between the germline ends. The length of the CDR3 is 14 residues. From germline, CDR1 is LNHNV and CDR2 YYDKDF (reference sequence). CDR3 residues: CATSRKIVNNEQFF. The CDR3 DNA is TGTGCCACCAGCAGAAAAATAGTCAACAATGAGCAGTTCTTC. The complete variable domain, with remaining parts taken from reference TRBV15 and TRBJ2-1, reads DAMVIQNPRYQVTQFGKPVTLSCSQTLNHNVMYWYQQKSSQAPKLLFHYYDKDFNNEADTPDNFQSRRPNTSFCFLDIRSPGLGDTAMYLCATSRKIVNNEQFFGPGTRLTVL.

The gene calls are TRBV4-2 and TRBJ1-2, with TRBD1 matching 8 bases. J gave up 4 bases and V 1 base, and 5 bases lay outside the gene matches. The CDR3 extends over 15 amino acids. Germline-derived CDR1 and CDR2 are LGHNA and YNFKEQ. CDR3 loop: CASSQARTGFYGYTF. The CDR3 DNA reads TGTGCCAGCAGCCAAGCCCGGACAGGGTTCTATGGCTACACCTTC.

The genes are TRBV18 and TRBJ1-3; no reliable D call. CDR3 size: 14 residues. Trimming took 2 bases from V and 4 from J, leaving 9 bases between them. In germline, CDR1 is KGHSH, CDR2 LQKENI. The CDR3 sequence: CASSPGGLGNTIYF. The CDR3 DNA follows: TGTGCCAGCTCACCAGGCGGGTTGGGAAACACCATATATTTT.

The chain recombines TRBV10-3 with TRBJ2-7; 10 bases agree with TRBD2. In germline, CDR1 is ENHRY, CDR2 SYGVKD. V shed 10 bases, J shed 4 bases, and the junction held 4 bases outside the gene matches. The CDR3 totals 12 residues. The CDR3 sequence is CATSGSSYEQYF. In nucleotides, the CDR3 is TGTGCCACTAGCGGGAGTTCATACGAGCAGTACTTC.

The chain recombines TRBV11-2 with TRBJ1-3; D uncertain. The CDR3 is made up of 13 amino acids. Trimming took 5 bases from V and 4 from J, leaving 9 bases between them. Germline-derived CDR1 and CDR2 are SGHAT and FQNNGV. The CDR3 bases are TGTGCCAGCAGCCCCGCGGGGGGAAACACCATATATTTT. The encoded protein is CASSPAGGNTIYF.

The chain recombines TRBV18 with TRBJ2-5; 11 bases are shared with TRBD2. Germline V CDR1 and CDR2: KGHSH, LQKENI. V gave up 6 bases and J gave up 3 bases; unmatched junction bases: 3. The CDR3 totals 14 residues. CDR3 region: CASSLLAGEETQYF. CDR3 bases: TGTGCCAGCTCGCTACTAGCGGGAGAAGAGACCCAGTACTTC.

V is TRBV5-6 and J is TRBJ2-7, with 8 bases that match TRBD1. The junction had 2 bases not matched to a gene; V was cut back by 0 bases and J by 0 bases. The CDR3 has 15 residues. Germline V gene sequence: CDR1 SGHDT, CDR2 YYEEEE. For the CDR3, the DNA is TGTGCCAGCAGCTTGGCGGACAGGGACTCCTACGAGCAGTACTTC. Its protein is CASSLADRDSYEQYF. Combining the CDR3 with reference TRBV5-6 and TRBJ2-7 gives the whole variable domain DAGVTQSPTHLIKTRGQQVTLRCSPKSGHDTVSWYQQALGQGPQFIFQYYEEEERQRGNFPDRFSGHQFPNYSSELNVNALLLGDSALYLCASSLADRDSYEQYFGPGTRLTVT.

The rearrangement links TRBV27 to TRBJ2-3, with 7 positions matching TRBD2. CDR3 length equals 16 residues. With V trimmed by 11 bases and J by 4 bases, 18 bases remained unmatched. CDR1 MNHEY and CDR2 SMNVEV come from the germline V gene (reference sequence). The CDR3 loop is CARRVGGTLGADTQYF. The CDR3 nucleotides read TGTGCCCGCCGGGTGGGGGGGACTTTGGGGGCAGATACGCAGTATTTT.

The DNA of the CDR3 is TGTGCCAGCAGCCCGGGGACAGGGACTAGGCGAGAGTACTTC. Translated: CASSPGTGTRREYF. V gene TRBV5-5 combines with J gene TRBJ2-7, with D perhaps TRBD1 (9 bases). Germline V lookup: CDR1 SGHKS, CDR2 YYEKEE (reference sequence). V shed 4 bases and J shed 11 bases, with 22 bases lying between them. The CDR3 is 14 residues long.

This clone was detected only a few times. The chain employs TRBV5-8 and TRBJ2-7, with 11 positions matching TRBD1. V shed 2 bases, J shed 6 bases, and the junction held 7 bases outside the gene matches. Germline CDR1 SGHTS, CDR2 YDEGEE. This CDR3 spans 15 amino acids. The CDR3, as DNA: TGTGCCAGCAGCTTTCTCGGGACAGGGGGTTCCGAGCAGTACTTC. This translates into CASSFLGTGGSEQYF. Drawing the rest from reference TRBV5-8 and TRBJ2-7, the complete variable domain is EAGVTQSPTHLIKTRGQQATLRCSPISGHTSVYWYQQALGLGLQFLLWYDEGEERNRGNFPPRFSGRQFPNYSSELNVNALELEDSALYLCASSFLGTGGSEQYFGPGTRLTVT.

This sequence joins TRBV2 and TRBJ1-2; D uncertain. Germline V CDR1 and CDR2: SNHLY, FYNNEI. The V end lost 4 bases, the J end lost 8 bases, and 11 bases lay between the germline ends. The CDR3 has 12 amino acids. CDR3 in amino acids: CASSVEGNGYTF. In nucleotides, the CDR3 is TGTGCCAGCAGTGTTGAGGGTAACGGCTACACCTTC.

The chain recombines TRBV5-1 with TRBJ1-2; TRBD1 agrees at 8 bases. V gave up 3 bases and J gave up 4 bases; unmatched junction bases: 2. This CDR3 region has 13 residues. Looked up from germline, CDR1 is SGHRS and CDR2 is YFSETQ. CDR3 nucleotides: TGCGCCAGCAGCTCCGACAGGGGCTATGGCTACACCTTC. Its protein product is CASSSDRGYGYTF.

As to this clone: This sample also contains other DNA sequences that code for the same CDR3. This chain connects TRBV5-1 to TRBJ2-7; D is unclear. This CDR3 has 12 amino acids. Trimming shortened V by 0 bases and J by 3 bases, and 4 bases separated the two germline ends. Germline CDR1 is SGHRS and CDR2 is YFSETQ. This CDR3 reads CASSLGLYEQYF. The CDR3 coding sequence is TGCGCCAGCAGCTTGGGACTCTACGAGCAGTACTTC.

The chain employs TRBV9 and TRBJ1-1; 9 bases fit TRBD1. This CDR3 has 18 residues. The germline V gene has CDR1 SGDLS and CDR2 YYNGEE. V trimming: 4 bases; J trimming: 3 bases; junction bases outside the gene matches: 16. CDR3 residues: CASSKGTGLVIWDTEAFF. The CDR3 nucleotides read TGTGCCAGCAGCAAAGGGACAGGGCTCGTTATTTGGGACACTGAAGCTTTCTTT. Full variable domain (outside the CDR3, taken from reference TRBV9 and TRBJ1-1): DSGVTQTPKHLITATGQRVTLRCSPRSGDLSVYWYQQSLDQGLQFLIQYYNGEERAKGNILERFSAQQFPDLHSELNLSSLELGDSALYFCASSKGTGLVIWDTEAFFGQGTRLTVV.

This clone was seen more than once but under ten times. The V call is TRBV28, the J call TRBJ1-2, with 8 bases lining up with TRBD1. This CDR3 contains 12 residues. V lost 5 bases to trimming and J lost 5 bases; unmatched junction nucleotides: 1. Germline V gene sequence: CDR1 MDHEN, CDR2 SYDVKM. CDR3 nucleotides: TGTGCCAGCAGTAGGACAGGGTATGGCTACACCTTC. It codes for CASSRTGYGYTF.

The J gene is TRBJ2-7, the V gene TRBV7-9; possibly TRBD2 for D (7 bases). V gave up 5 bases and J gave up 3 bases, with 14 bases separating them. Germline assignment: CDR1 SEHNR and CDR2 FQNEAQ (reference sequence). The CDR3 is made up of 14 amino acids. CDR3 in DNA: TGTGCCAGCAGCCAAGGGGGGGTCATCTACGAGCAGTACTTC. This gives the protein CASSQGGVIYEQYF.

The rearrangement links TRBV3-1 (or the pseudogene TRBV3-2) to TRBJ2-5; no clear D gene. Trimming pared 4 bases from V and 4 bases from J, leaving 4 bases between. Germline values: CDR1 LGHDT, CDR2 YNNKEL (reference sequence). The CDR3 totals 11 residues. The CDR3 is CASSPIETQYF. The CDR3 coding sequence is TGTGCCAGCAGCCCCATAGAGACCCAGTACTTC.

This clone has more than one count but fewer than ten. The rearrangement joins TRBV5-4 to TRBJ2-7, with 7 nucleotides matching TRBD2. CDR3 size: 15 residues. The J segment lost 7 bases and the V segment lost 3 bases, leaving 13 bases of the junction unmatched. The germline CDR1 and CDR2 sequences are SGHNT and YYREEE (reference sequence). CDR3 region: CASSSTGLGLGEQYF. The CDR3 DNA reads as TGTGCCAGCAGCTCTACTGGACTAGGCCTGGGTGAGCAGTACTTC.

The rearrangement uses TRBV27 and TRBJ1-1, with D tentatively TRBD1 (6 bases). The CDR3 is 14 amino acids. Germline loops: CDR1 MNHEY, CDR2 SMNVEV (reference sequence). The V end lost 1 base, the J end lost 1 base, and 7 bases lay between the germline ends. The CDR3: CASSLWGQNTEAFF. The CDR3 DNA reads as TGTGCCAGCAGTTTATGGGGACAGAACACTGAAGCTTTCTTT.

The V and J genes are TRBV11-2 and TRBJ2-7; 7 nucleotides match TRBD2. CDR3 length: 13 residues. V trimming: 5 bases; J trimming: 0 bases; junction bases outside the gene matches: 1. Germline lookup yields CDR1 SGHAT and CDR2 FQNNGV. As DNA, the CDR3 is TGTGCCAGCAGCCGCGGGGGCTCCTACGAGCAGTACTTC. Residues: CASSRGGSYEQYF.

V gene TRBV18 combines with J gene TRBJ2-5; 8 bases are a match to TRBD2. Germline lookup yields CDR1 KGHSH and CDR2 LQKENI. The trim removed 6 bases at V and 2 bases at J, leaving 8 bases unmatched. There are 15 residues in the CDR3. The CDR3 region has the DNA TGTGCCAGCTCCACTAGCGGAGGGGGGCAAGAGACCCAGTACTTC. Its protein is CASSTSGGGQETQYF.

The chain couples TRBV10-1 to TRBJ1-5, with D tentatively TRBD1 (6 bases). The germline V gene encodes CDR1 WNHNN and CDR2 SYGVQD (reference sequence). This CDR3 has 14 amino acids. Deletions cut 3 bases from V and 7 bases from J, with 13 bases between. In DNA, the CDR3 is TGCGCCAGCAGTGAAGGGGGGGGTGGACAGCCCCAGCATTTT. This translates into CASSEGGGGQPQHF.

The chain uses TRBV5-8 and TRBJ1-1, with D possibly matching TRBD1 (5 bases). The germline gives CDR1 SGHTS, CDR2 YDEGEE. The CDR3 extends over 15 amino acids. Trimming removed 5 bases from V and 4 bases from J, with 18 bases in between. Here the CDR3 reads CASSTQGLGITEAFF. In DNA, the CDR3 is TGTGCCAGCAGTACCCAGGGCCTCGGTATCACTGAAGCTTTCTTT.

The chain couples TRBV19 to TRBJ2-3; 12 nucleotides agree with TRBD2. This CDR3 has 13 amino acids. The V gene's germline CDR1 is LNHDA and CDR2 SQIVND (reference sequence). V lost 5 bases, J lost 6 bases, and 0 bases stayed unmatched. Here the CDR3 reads CASSLAGGDTQYF. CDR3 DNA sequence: TGTGCCAGTAGTCTAGCGGGAGGGGATACGCAGTATTTT.